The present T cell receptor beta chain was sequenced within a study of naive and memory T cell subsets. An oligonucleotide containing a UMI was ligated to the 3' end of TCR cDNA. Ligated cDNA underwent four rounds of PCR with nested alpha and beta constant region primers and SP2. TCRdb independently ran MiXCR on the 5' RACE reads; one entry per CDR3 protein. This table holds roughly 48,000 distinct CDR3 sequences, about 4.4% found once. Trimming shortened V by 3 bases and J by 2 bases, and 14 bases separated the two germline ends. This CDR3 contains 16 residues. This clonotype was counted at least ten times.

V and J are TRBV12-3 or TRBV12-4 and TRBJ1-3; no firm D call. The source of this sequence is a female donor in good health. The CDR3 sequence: CASSFGAGNTGNTIYF. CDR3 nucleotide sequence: TGTGCCAGCAGTTTTGGCGCGGGAAACACTGGAAACACCATATATTTT.